This T cell receptor beta chain was found in a study of OX40 agonist ivuxolimab in advanced cancers. Background on the whole study: Ivuxolimab was an agonistic, fully human IgG2 monoclonal antibody directed against OX40 (CD134), a costimulatory receptor. Intravenous ivuxolimab was administered to patients every 2 weeks at six dose levels: 0.01, 0.1, 0.3, 1.5, 3 and 10 mg/kg. Of the 50 to 55 dose-escalation patients, hepatocellular carcinoma was present in approximately 20, melanoma in around 15, renal cell carcinoma in 9 and head and neck cancer in 9. In the dose-escalation cohort, 70% to 85% of patients were male, and the mean age was 60 years with a range of about 20 to 90. Prior anti-PD-1, anti-PD-L1 or anti-CTLA-4 therapy was permitted, and checkpoint inhibitors had been received by about two fifths of dose-escalation patients. Partial responses occurred in three dose-escalation patients: two with cutaneous melanoma and one with hepatocellular carcinoma. The purpose of peripheral TCRbeta sequencing was to test whether ivuxolimab changed TCR sequence diversity and led to clonal T-cell expansion. The paper describes the monotherapy dose-escalation part (N ≈ 52 patients) of the phase I trial of ivuxolimab.

Broad study findings and their caveats: Which antigens the clonally expanded peripheral T cells were specific for was not determined. At doses of 0.1 to 3.0 mg/kg, clonal expansion of both CD4+ and CD8+ blood T cells was observed from baseline to week 6. Low levels of normalized T-cell clonal expansion were also seen in some nonresponding patients. After ivuxolimab, more expanded clones were found on average in CD8+ T cells than in CD4+ T cells. Partial responders in the 0.1-3.0 mg/kg groups had among the lowest normalized peripheral clonal expansion, especially among CD8+ T cells.

CDR1 and CDR2 were assigned from the germline V gene (reference sequence) as SEHNR and FQNEAQ. From the cysteine through the phenylalanine, the CDR3 covers 11 amino acids. The kept DNA is CDR3 alone, 33 bases in frame from the first base. V loses 2 bases of germline sequence and J loses 1 base, and the interval between the two ends is 0 bases. Genomic DNA was isolated from the sorted cells so that the TCRbeta CDR3 region could be sequenced. The immunoSEQ Assay was used to sequence the TCRbeta CDR3 regions. TCRdb limited this immuneACCESS table to in-frame rearrangements with V and J called. A share of clones is missing; checked studies link under half to unresolved V genes, and the rest is unexplained. This sample gives approximately 26,000 clones in total; around 79% of them show up just once. 10% to 15% of the sample comes from the top ten. Patients with a history of autoimmune disease or receiving systemic immunosuppression were excluded from the trial. In every dose cohort, peripheral blood was drawn for TCR sequencing at baseline, cycle 4 day 1, and cycle 7 day 1. The samples were taken from a phase I, first-in-human, multicenter, open-label dose-escalation trial of ivuxolimab. The trial enrolled adults with locally advanced or metastatic head and neck squamous cell, hepatocellular, melanoma or renal cell carcinoma. CD4+ and CD8+ T cells were sorted separately from peripheral blood before TCR sequencing.

Concerning this clone: The antigen it recognizes is unknown. Base quality data are lacking; no much larger clone is found one base away.

This clonotype was obtained from an adult with an advanced solid tumor such as melanoma, head and neck, liver or kidney cancer. The V and J genes are TRBV7-9 and TRBJ2-7; the D segment cannot be called with confidence. The sample here was CD4+ or CD8+ T cells sorted from blood, taken in a trial of the OX40 agonist ivuxolimab. The DNA sequence is TGTGCCAGCAGCTTATCCTACGAGCAGTACTTC. Protein translation: CASSLSYEQYF.